These T cell receptor beta chains were read from a single sample in a study of cytomegalovirus exposure and HLA in healthy donors. Profiled with immunoSEQ multiplex PCR; TCRdb holds only in-frame clones, not every one. The sample carries 90,000 to 100,000 clones, approximately 76% recorded once. Sequencing used PBMCs. The source is a woman aged 55-70 years in good health and CMV-seropositive. CDR3s include the opening cysteine and the closing phenylalanine or tryptophan. D genes are given only for firm matches. Part of the rows lack a size; the others show once, few, many or a class for expanded clones.

j_gene: TRBJ2-5; abundance: few; d_gene: .; v_gene: TRBV15; CDR3aa: CATSRDIRYGGETQYF; CDR3nt: TGTGCCACCAGCAGAGATATAAGATACGGAGGCGAGACCCAGTACTTC
j_gene: TRBJ2-7; abundance: .; d_gene: TRBD1; v_gene: TRBV6-5; CDR3aa: CASSYSSGGRDEQYF; CDR3nt: TGTGCCAGCAGTTACTCGTCAGGGGGTAGGGACGAGCAGTACTTC
j_gene: TRBJ2-1; abundance: .; d_gene: .; v_gene: TRBV13; CDR3aa: CASSSTERDRGDEQFF; CDR3nt: TGTGCCAGCAGCTCGACTGAAAGGGATAGGGGCGATGAGCAGTTCTTC
j_gene: TRBJ2-2; abundance: once; d_gene: TRBD1; v_gene: TRBV6-4; CDR3aa: CASSPIPGQGSVTNTGELFF; CDR3nt: TGTGCCAGCAGTCCTATCCCGGGACAGGGTTCAGTTACGAACACCGGGGAGCTGTTTTTT
j_gene: TRBJ2-3; abundance: few; d_gene: TRBD2; v_gene: TRBV7-9; CDR3aa: CASGGLAGVDTQYF; CDR3nt: TGTGCCAGCGGGGGACTAGCGGGAGTAGATACGCAGTATTTT
j_gene: TRBJ1-2; abundance: .; d_gene: TRBD1; v_gene: TRBV5-1; CDR3aa: CASSLSRTGLLHGYTF; CDR3nt: TGCGCCAGCAGCTTATCGAGGACAGGGCTGCTACATGGCTACACCTTC
j_gene: TRBJ1-1; abundance: few; d_gene: .; v_gene: TRBV28; CDR3aa: CASSQGRFTEAFF; CDR3nt: TGTGCCAGCAGCCAGGGGCGGTTCACTGAAGCTTTCTTT
j_gene: TRBJ1-1; abundance: .; d_gene: .; v_gene: TRBV5-4; CDR3aa: CASSSEADTEAFF; CDR3nt: TGTGCCAGCAGCTCTGAGGCAGACACTGAAGCTTTCTTT
j_gene: TRBJ2-5; abundance: .; d_gene: .; v_gene: TRBV9; CDR3aa: CAGSPQVGTQYF; CDR3nt: TGTGCCGGCAGCCCACAAGTTGGGACCCAGTACTTC
j_gene: TRBJ2-2; abundance: once; d_gene: TRBD2; v_gene: TRBV7-9; CDR3aa: CASSTPGLAGAGELFF; CDR3nt: TGTGCCAGCAGCACTCCGGGACTAGCGGGAGCCGGGGAGCTGTTTTTT
j_gene: TRBJ2-1; abundance: .; d_gene: .; v_gene: TRBV11-2; CDR3aa: CASSNRDTQSNEQFF; CDR3nt: TGTGCCAGCAGCAACCGGGACACCCAGAGCAATGAGCAGTTCTTC
j_gene: TRBJ1-2; abundance: .; d_gene: TRBD1; v_gene: TRBV19; CDR3aa: CAIETGTGGPYIGYTF; CDR3nt: TGTGCCATTGAGACCGGGACAGGGGGCCCGTATATTGGCTACACCTTC
j_gene: TRBJ2-7; abundance: .; d_gene: TRBD2; v_gene: TRBV30; CDR3aa: CAWSDSSGLAGKYF; CDR3nt: TGTGCCTGGAGTGACTCTTCAGGACTAGCGGGCAAGTACTTC
j_gene: TRBJ1-1; abundance: .; d_gene: .; v_gene: TRBV7-9; CDR3aa: CASSLEGRANTEAFF; CDR3nt: TGTGCCAGCAGCTTAGAGGGCAGGGCGAACACTGAAGCTTTCTTT